What follows describes a single T cell receptor (beta chain). The count of this clone is one. No antigen is known for it. No per-base quality is available; no much larger clone lies one base away. The same CDR3 can be traced to other DNA sequences in this sample. TCR CDR3 regions were amplified from genomic DNA by multiplex PCR using the deep immunoSEQ assay. Extracted genomic DNA from each cell subset was spread evenly across all wells of several immunoSEQ 96-well plates, with each plate serving as a replicate. For sorted subsets, each replicate PCR was loaded with roughly 190 ng genomic DNA, equivalent to 30,000 to 35,000 T cell genomes. The purified libraries were quantified using a Qubit 3.0 fluorometer, sized with a Bioanalyzer 2100, and then quantified again using the KAPA Library Quantification kit. Each immunoSEQ 96-well plate was sequenced on its own single-read 150-cycle Illumina NextSeq 550 flow cell. The original pipeline was this. Because the immunoSEQ output included only junctional sequences and no quality scores, the filtering could not be the same as the filtering used for full-length reads. To assign V/J genes and CDR3, sequences were annotated using PyIR, a Python wrapper for IgBLAST v1.9, with IMGT germline references. Any read was removed if the V/J assignment was weak (E-value above 1e-6), the CDR3 was missing, or the read contained stop codons, out-of-frame junctions, or ambiguous translated residues. V3J clonotypes were defined by identical inferred V gene, J gene, and CDR3 amino acid sequence. To compute the percentage overlap between repertoires, the number of shared unique clonotypes was divided by the size of the smaller repertoire. Richness of each repertoire was evaluated using RTK rarefaction, the Chao1 estimator, and Recon v2.1 estimates of unobserved clonotypes. OLGA was used to compute generation probabilities for all TCRbeta clonotypes that the gDNA method yielded from several donors. Entries here come from immuneACCESS through TCRdb and include only in-frame sequences with V and J called. Some clones fail to appear in such tables; in the studies checked, an unresolved V gene covers under half of the shortfall, and the cause of the remainder is unknown. That table is the source of V, J and clone size, and D and trimming were worked out from the DNA. Here the sample has over 1.4 million clones; 96% occur a single time. The ten top clones hold 1% to 1.5% of the sample.

V is cut by 3 bases and J by 1 base, and the space between the germline ends is 5 bases. The germline V gene supplies CDR1 MDHEN and CDR2 SYDVKM. The CDR3 holds 13 amino acids from the cysteine to the phenylalanine. Only CDR3 DNA is held: 39 bases, read in frame from base 1. The source of the sample is a study of shared clonotypes between healthy human individuals (dated by TCRdb to the early 2020s). In the study overall: The cohort included a few men and a couple of women between 18 and 49 years of age. For each donor, CD4 naive and CD4 memory were each run on three plates, CD8 naive on two plates, and CD8 memory on one plate. To estimate repertoire size and how much clonotype sharing occurs between individuals, the study deeply sequenced the blood TCR repertoires of about five healthy adults. Different laboratories and diverse techniques were used to prepare libraries and sequence TCR repertoires, to increase sequencing depth and limit assay-specific biases. Leukapheresis yielded between about 0.9 and 10 billion PBMCs per donor. On the study overall, not on this receptor specifically: Sharing across a few donors was observed for approximately 5% of naive CD4, about 3.2% of naive CD8, over 2% of memory CD4, and about 0.4% of memory CD8 clonotypes. Higher generation probabilities were observed for clonotypes shared by all four sorted-subset donors than for non-shared clonotypes. Incomplete sequencing was indicated by rarefaction of sorted-subset datasets, despite the large sequencing depth. Naive subsets generally had larger estimated clonotype richness than memory subsets did. The genetic and exposure-history diversity represented was limited by the small number of donors. Only blood was sampled, and tissue TCR repertoires likely differ from those in blood. Based on pairwise subsampling, the degree of clonotype sharing among donors was expected to be affected by sequencing depth.

Donors were healthy HIV-negative adults with no recently reported acute infections or vaccinations. Every donor was a Caucasian adult residing in Nashville, Tennessee, USA. CD4+ T cells were enriched through magnetic negative selection, after which naive cells were positively selected on CD45RA and the remaining negative fraction served as the memory subset. Blood was obtained by leukapheresis, after which PBMCs were separated by Ficoll-Histopaque density gradient centrifugation and cryopreserved in liquid nitrogen vapor phase. Analytical flow cytometry was used to check the purity and quantity of every magnetically sorted T cell population. From each sorted fraction, genomic DNA was isolated and quantified by UV absorbance on a Nanodrop 2000c.

The TCR sequence derives from a young man in good health. Sequencing was performed on naive CD4+ T cells sorted from blood. This specimen's cell subset or site label, interpreted: CD45RA+ positively selected. The sequence is built from TRBV28 and TRBJ2-3; too little of a D gene remains to name it. The DNA is as follows: TGTGCCAGCAGTTTTCCTGGCACAGATACGCAGTATTTT. This translates into CASSFPGTDTQYF.